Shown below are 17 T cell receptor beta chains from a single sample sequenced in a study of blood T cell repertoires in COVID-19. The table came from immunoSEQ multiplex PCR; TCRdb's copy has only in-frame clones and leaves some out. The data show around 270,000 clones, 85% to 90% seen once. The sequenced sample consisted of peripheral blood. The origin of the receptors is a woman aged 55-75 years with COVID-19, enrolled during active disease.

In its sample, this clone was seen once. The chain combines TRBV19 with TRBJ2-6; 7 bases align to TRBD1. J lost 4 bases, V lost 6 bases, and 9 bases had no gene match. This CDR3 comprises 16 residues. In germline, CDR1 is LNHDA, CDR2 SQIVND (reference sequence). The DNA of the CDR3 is TGTGCCAGTAGCCGCAAAACAGGGGCCGGGGCCAACGTCCTGACTTTC. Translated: CASSRKTGAGANVLTF.

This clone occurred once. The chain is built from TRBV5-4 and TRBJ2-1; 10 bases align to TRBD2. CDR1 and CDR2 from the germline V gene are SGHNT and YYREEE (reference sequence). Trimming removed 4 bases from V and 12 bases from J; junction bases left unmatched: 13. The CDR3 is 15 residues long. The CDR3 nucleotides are TGTGCCAGCAGCCGGTTTTGGCTAGCGGGGGAGGGGCAGTTCTTC. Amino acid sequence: CASSRFWLAGEGQFF.

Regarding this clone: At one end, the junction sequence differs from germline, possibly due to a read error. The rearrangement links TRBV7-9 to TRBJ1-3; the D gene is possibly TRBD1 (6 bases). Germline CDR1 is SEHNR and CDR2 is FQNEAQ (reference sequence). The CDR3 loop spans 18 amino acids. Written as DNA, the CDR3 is TGTGCCAGCAGTTTAGATCCCATGACAGGCAGCTCTGGAAACACCATATATTTT. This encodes CASSLDPMTGSSGNTIYF.

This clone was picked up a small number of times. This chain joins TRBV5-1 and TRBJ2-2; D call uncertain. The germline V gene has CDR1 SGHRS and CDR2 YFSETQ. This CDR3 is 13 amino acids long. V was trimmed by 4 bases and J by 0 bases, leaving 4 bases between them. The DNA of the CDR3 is TGCGCCAGCAGCCCATCGAACACCGGGGAGCTGTTTTTT. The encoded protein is CASSPSNTGELFF.

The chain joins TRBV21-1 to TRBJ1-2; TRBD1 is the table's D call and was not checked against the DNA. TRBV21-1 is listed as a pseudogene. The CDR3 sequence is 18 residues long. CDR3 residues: CASSTPRTGDLTNYGYTF. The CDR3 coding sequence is TGTGCCAGCAGCACGCCTAGGACAGGGGATTTAACTAACTATGGCTACACCTTC.

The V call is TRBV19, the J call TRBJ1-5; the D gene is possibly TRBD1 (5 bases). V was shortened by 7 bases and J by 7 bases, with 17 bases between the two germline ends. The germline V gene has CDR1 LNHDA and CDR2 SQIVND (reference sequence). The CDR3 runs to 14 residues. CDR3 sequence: CASNRRGGGQPQHF. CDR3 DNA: TGTGCCAGTAACCGGCGGGGGGGAGGGCAGCCCCAGCATTTT.

DNA of the CDR3: TGTGCCAGCAGAGGGACAGGGGGTTCACCCCTCCACTTT. Amino acids: CASRGTGGSPLHF. V and J are TRBV14 and TRBJ1-6; 11 nucleotides line up with TRBD1. The ends lost 6 bases at V and 9 bases at J; junction bases unmatched: 1. Germline CDR1 and CDR2: SGHDN and FVKESK. This CDR3 region has 13 residues.

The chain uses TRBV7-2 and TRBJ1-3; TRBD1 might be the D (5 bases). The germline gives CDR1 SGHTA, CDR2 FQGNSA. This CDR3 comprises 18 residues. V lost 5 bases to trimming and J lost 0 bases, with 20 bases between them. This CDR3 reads CASSLFFTPGISGNTIYF. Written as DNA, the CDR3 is TGTGCCAGCAGCCTATTTTTTACCCCAGGGATCTCTGGAAACACCATATATTTT. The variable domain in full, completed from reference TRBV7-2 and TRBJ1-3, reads GAGVSQSPSNKVTEKGKDVELRCDPISGHTALYWYRQSLGQGLEFLIYFQGNSAPDKSGLPSDRFSAERTGGSVSTLTIQRTQQEDSAVYLCASSLFFTPGISGNTIYFGEGSWLTVV.

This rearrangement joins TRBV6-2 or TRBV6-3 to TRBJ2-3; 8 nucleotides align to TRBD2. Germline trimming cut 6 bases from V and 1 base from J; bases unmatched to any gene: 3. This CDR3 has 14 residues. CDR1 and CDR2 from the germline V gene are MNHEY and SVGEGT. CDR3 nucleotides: TGTGCCAGCAGCATTAGCGGGGGCACAGATACGCAGTATTTT. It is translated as CASSISGGTDTQYF.

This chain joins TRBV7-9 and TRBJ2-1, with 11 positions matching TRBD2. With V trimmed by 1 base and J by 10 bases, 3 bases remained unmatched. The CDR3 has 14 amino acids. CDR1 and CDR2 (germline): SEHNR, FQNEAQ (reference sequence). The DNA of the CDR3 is TGTGCCAGCAGCTTAGAAAGACTAGCGGGAGAGCAGTTCTTC. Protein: CASSLERLAGEQFF.

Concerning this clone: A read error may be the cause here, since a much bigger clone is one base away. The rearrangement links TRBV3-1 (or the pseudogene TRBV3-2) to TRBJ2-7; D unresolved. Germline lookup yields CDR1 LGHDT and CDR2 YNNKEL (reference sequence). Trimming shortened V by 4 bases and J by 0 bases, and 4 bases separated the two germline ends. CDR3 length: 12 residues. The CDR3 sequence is CASSPNSYEQYF. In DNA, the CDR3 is TGTGCCAGCAGCCCTAACTCCTACGAGCAGTACTTC.

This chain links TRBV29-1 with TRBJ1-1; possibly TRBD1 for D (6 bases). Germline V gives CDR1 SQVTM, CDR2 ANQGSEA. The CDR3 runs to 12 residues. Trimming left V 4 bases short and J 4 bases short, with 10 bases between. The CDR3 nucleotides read TGCAGCGTTGCCGTGACAGGCACTGAAGCTTTCTTT. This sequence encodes CSVAVTGTEAFF.

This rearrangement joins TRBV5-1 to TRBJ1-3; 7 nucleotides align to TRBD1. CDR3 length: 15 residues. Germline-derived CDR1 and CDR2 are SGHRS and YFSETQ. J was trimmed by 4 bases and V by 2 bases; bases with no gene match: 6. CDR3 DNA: TGCGCCAGCAGCTTTAAGGGGGCAATCGGAAACACCATATATTTT. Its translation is CASSFKGAIGNTIYF.

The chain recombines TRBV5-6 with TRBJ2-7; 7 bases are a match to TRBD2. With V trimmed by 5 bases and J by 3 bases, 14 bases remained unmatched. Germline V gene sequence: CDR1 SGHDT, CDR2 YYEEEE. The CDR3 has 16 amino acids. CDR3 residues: CASSKVGREVYYEQYF. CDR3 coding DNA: TGTGCCAGCAGTAAAGTGGGACGGGAGGTCTACTACGAGCAGTACTTC.

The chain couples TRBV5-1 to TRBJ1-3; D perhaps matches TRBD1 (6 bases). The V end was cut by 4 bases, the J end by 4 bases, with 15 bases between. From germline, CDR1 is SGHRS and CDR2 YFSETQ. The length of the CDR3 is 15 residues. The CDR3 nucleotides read TGCGCCAGCAGCGGAGCGGGGGCACTCGGAAACACCATATATTTT. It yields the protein CASSGAGALGNTIYF.

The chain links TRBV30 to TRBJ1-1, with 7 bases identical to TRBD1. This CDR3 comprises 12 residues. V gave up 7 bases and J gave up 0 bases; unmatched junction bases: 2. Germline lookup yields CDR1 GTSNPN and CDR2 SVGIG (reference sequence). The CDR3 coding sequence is TGTGCCTCCGGACAGGTGAACACTGAAGCTTTCTTT. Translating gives CASGQVNTEAFF.

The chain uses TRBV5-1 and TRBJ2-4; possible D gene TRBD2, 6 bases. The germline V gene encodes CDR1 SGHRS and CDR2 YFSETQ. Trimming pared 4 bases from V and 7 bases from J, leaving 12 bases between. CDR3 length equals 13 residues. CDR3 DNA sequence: TGCGCCAGCAGCCCGGAGGGGAGGAACATTCAGTACTTC. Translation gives CASSPEGRNIQYF.